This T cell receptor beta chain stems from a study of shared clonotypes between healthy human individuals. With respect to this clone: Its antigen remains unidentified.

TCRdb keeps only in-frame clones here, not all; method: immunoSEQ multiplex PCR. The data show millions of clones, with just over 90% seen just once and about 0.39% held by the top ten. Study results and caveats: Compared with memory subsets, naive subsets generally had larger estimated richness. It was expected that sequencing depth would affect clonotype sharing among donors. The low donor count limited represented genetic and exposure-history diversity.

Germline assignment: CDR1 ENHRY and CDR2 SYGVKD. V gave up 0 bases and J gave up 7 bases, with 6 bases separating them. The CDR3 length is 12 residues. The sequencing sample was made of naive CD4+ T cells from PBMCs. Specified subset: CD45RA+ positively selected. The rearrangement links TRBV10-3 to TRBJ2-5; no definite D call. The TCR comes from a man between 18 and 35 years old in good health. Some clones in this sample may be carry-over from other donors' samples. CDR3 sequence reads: CAISESLVTQYF. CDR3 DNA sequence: TGTGCCATCAGTGAGTCGTTGGTGACCCAGTACTTC.